This T cell receptor (beta chain) was observed in a study of T cells in Graves' hyperthyroidism and ophthalmopathy. Thyroid ultrasound and orbital computed tomography, with clinical symptoms and serum thyroxine and TRAb, informed diagnoses. This clonotype appeared many times. Authors of the study amplified TCR beta CDR3 regions from RNA transcripts. An initial round of RT-PCR targeting the TCR CDR3 relied on the HTBI primer set. A single record per CDR3 protein comes from TCRdb applying MiXCR to the multiplex PCR reads. The table records 200,000 to 300,000 distinct CDR3 sequences, about 15% of them present only once. V lost 2 bases to trimming and J lost 2 bases; unmatched junction nucleotides: 5. The CDR3 length is 16 residues. Germline loops: CDR1 SNHLY, CDR2 FYNNEI.

Sequenced: blood. This TCR derives from a woman in her late teens or twenties with Graves' ophthalmopathy. This sequence joins TRBV2 and TRBJ2-2, with 7 bases that match TRBD1. CDR3 coding DNA: TGTGCCAGCAGTGAACCAAGGGACAGAAACACCGGGGAGCTGTTTTTT. Its translation: CASSEPRDRNTGELFF.